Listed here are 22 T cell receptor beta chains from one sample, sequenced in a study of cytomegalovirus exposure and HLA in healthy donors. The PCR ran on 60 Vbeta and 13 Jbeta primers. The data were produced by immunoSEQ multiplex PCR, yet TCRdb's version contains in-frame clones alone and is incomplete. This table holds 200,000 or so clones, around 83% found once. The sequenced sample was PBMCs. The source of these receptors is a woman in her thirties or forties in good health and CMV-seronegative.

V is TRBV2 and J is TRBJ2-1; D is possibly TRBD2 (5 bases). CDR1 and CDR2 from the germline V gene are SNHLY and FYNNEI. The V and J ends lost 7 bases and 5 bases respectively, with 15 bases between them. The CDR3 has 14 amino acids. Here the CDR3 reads CASTGIRRNNEQFF. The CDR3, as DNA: TGTGCCAGCACCGGGATCAGGAGGAACAATGAGCAGTTCTTC.

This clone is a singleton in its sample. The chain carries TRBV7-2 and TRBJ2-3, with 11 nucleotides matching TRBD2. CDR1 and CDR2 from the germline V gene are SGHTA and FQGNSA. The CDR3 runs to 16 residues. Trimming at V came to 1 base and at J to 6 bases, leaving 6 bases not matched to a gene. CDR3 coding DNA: TGTGCCAGCAGCTTAGTAGCGGGAGGGCTGAAGGATACGCAGTATTTT. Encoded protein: CASSLVAGGLKDTQYF.

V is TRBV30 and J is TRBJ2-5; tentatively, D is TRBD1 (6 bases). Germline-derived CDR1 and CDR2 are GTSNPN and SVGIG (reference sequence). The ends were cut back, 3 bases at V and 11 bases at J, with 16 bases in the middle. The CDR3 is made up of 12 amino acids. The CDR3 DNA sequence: TGTGCCTGGAGCCGAGCCGAGGGGGAGCAGTACTTC. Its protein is CAWSRAEGEQYF.

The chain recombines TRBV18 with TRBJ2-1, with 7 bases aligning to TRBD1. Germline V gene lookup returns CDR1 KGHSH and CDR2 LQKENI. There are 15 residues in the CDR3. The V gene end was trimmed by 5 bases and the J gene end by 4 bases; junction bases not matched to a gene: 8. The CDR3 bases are TGTGCCAGCTCAGAAAGGGGGCGTGGATACAATGAGCAGTTCTTC. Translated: CASSERGRGYNEQFF.

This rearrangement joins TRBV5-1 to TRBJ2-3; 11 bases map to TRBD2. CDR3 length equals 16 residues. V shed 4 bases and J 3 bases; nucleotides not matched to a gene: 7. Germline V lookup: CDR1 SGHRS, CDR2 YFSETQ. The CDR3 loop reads CASSAGLAGGTDTQYF. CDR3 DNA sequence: TGCGCCAGCAGCGCGGGCCTAGCGGGAGGAACAGATACGCAGTATTTT.

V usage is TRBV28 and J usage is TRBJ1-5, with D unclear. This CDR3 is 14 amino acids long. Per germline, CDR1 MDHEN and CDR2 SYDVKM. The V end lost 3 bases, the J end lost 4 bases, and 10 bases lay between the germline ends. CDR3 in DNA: TGTGCCAGCAGTTTTTTCCGGGAGAATCAGCCCCAGCATTTT. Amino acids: CASSFFRENQPQHF.

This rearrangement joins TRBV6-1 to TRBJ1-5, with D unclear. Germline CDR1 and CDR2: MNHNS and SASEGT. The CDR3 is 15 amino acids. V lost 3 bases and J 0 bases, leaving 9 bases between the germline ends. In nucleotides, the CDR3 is TGTGCCAGCAGTGAGTACACAGTTAGCAATCAGCCCCAGCATTTT. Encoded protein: CASSEYTVSNQPQHF.

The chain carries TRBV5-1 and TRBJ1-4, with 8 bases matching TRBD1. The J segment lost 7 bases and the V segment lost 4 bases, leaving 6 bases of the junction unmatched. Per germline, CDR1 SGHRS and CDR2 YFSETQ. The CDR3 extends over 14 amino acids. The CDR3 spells CASSEGQGREKLFF. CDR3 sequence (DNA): TGCGCCAGCAGCGAAGGACAGGGTCGTGAAAAACTGTTTTTT.

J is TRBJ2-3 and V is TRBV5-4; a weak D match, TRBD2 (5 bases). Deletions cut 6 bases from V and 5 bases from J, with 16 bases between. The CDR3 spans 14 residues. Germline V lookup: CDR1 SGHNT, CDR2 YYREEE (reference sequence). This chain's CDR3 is CASTKDIGRDTQYF. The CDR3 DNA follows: TGTGCCAGCACCAAGGATATTGGGAGAGATACGCAGTATTTT.

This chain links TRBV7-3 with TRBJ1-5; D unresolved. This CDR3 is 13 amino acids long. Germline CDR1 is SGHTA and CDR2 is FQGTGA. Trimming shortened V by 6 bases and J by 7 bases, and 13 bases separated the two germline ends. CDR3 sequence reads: CASSPSPGQPQHF. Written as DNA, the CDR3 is TGTGCCAGCAGTCCCTCCCCGGGGCAGCCCCAGCATTTT.

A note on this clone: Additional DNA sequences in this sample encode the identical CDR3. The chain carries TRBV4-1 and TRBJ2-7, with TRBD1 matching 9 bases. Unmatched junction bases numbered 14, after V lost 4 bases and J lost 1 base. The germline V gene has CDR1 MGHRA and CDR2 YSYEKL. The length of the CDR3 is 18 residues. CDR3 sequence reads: CASSLLYSGTGISYEQYF. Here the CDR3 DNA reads TGCGCCAGCAGCCTTCTTTACTCCGGGACAGGGATTTCCTACGAGCAGTACTTC.

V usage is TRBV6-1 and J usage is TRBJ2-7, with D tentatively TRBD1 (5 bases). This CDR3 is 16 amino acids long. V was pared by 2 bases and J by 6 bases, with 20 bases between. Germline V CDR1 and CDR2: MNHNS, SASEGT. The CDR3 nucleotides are TGTGCCAGCAGTGAAATAAGGGGTCTAACCCCGTCCGAGCAGTACTTC. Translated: CASSEIRGLTPSEQYF.

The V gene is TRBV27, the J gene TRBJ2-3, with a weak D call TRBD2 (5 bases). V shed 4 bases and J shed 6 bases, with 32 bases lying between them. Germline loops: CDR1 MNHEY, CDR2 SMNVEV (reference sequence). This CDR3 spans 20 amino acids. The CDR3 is CASSSTGIPIRGRREDTQYF. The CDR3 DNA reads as TGTGCCAGCAGTTCCACCGGGATCCCGATTAGAGGAAGGAGAGAGGATACGCAGTATTTT.

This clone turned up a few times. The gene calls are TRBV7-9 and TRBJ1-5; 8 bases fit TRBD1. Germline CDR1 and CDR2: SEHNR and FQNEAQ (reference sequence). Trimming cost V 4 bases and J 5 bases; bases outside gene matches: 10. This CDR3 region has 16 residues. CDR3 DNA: TGTGCCAGCAGCTCAACCAAGGACAGGGTCGATCAGCCCCAGCATTTT. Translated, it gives CASSSTKDRVDQPQHF.

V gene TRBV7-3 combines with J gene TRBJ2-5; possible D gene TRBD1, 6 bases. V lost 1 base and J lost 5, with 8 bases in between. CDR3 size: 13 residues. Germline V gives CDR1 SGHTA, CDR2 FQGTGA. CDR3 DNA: TGTGCCAGCAGCTTAAACAGGGAGGAGACCCAGTACTTC. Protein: CASSLNREETQYF.

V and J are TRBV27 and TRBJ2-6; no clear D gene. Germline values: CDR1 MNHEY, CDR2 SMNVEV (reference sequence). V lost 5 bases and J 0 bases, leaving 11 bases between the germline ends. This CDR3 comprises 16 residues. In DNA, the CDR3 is TGTGCCAGCAGTCGCTCCTTACTCTCTGGGGCCAACGTCCTGACTTTC. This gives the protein CASSRSLLSGANVLTF. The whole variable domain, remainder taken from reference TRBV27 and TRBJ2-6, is EAQVTQNPRYLITVTGKKLTVTCSQNMNHEYMSWYRQDPGLGLRQIYYSMNVEVTDKGDVPEGYKVSRKEKRNFPLILESPSPNQTSLYFCASSRSLLSGANVLTFGAGSRLTVL.

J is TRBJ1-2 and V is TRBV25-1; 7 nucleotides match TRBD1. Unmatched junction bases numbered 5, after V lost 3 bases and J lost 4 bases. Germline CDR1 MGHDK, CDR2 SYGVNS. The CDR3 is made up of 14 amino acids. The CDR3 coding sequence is TGTGCCAGCAGTGAGTCAGGGGGAGGCTATGGCTACACCTTC. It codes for CASSESGGGYGYTF.

This CDR3 reads CASSRLAEGAGELFF. In DNA, the CDR3 is TGTGCCAGCAGTCGACTAGCGGAGGGAGCCGGGGAGCTGTTTTTT. V usage is TRBV2 and J usage is TRBJ2-2, with 9 bases lining up with TRBD2. CDR1 is SNHLY and CDR2 is FYNNEI in the germline V gene. CDR3 length: 15 amino acids. Unmatched junction bases numbered 7, after V lost 5 bases and J lost 6 bases.

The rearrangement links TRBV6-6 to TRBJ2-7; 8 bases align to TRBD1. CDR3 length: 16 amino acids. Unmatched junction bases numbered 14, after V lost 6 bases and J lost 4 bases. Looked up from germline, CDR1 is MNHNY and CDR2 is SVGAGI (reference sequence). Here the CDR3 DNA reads TGTGCCAGCAGCCGCCAGACCAGGACAGGGTTGTACGAGCAGTACTTC. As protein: CASSRQTRTGLYEQYF.

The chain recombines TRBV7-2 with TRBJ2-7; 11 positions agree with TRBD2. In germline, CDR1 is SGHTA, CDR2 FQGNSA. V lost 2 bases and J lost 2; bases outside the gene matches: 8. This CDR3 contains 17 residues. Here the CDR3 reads CASSLKGTSGNTYEQYF. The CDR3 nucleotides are TGTGCCAGCAGCTTAAAAGGGACTAGCGGCAACACCTACGAGCAGTACTTC. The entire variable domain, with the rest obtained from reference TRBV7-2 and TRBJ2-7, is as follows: GAGVSQSPSNKVTEKGKDVELRCDPISGHTALYWYRQSLGQGLEFLIYFQGNSAPDKSGLPSDRFSAERTGGSVSTLTIQRTQQEDSAVYLCASSLKGTSGNTYEQYFGPGTRLTVT.

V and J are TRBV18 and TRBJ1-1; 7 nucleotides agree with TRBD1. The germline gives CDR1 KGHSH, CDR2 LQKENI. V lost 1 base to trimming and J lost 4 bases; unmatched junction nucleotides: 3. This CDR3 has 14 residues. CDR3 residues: CASSPQGASTEAFF. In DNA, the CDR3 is TGTGCCAGCTCACCACAGGGGGCGAGCACTGAAGCTTTCTTT.

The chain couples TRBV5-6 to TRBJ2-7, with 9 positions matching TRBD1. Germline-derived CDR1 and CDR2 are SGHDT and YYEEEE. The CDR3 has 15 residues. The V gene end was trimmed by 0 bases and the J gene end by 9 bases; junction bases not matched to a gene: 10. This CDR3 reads CASSLAATGGKRQYF. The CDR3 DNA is TGTGCCAGCAGCTTGGCCGCGACAGGGGGTAAGAGGCAGTACTTC.